Listed here is a single T cell receptor (beta chain). This clone was seen a handful of times. It lacks a known antigen. Base-call qualities are not available, and no considerably larger clone is one nucleotide away. The record originates from a study of blood T cell repertoires in COVID-19 (dated by TCRdb to 2019 to 2021). For the study in its entirety: Samples covering the acute and convalescent phases of COVID-19 were provided by collaborators in the United States, Italy and Spain. The prospective study material was composed of cDNA or gDNA derived from T cells, B-cell-depleted T cells, or PBMCs. Subjects who had been exposed to COVID-19, were actively infected with it, or had recovered from it provided the deeply sampled blood TCRbeta repertoires that made up the dataset. The samples were drawn from the first 160 participants of the ongoing ImmuneRACE study and from some 1,300 subjects provided by 6 global collaborators. The repertoires were made available in a free public database intended to serve as a resource for research on the immune response to SARS-CoV-2. Nearly every sample came with metadata listing a de-identified subject ID, COVID-19 status, age in years and sex. Where available, HLA class I and class II types were obtained from metadata supplied by the sample provider rather than from assay-based typing. Beyond this particular receptor, the publication reports: The quantity of clinical and demographic metadata differed by source and by participant and was supplied without curation.

Collaborating institutions collected whole blood in K2EDTA tubes following their own protocols. For TCRbeta analysis, collaborator samples were shipped as frozen whole blood, as isolated PBMCs, or as DNA extracted from either sample type. CDR1 is given as SQVTM and CDR2 as ANQGSEA, both from the germline V gene. V and J are trimmed by 7 bases and 7 bases, and the gene matches miss 11 bases of the junction. Taken from cysteine to phenylalanine, the CDR3 has 14 residues. Just CDR3 DNA is preserved here, 42 bases in frame from base 1. The immunoSEQ Assay, a bias-controlled multiplex PCR, was used to amplify TCRbeta CDR3 regions from genomic DNA. Per the source publication's procedure: The number of nucleated cells in each sample was estimated from the amplification of reference gene primers within the assay. To quantify the absolute abundance of each unique TCRbeta CDR3 rearrangement, sequence reads were collapsed and filtered. For each sample, productive Simpson clonality was calculated as the square root of Simpson's diversity index across productive rearrangements. TCRdb carries this immuneACCESS record with in-frame sequences only. Its versions omit some clonotypes, under half of them owing to an unresolved V gene in the studies checked, with the rest unexplained. Clonal size and the V and J genes are those of that table, whereas D and trimming came from the DNA. The sample table lists 200,000 to 250,000 clones, roughly 90% of them with a count of one. Roughly 2.6% of the sample goes to the ten largest clones.

The specimen was peripheral blood. Recombination linked TRBV29-1 to TRBJ1-5; the central 9 bases match TRBD1. The sequence was collected from a woman between 55 and 75 years old with acute or convalescent COVID-19. The CDR3 amino acid sequence is: CSAAGTGWGQPQHF. The DNA sequence is as follows: TGCAGCGCGGCCGGGACAGGGTGGGGGCAGCCCCAGCATTTT.